This TCR beta chain emerged from a study of blood T cell repertoires in COVID-19. Study background: Samples came from the United States, Italy and Spain, spanning acute and convalescent COVID-19. T cells, B-cell-depleted T cells, or PBMCs provided the cDNA or gDNA that served as material.

In the source study's methods: Amplification of reference gene primers was used by the study to estimate nucleated cell counts. Some clones are missing from TCRdb's copy, which holds only in-frame ones; the method was immunoSEQ multiplex PCR. Clonal size and the V and J genes are those of that table, whereas D and trimming came from the DNA. The data contain roughly 350,000 clones, 85% of them singletons. This clone was seen a single time. Sequences were obtained from peripheral blood. This TCR was recovered from a woman under 30 with acute or convalescent COVID-19.

CDR3 coding DNA: TGTGCCAGCAGTGCCGTCCGCTATCCCTACGAGCAGTACTTC. Translating it yields CASSAVRYPYEQYF. The chain combines TRBV7-9 with TRBJ2-7, with D unresolved. The CDR3 loop spans 14 amino acids. The germline gives CDR1 SEHNR, CDR2 FQNEAQ (reference sequence). V was cut by 6 bases and J by 2 bases, with 14 bases left in between. The full variable domain, completed using reference TRBV7-9 and TRBJ2-7, is DTGVSQNPRHKITKRGQNVTFRCDPISEHNRLYWYRQTLGQGPEFLTYFQNEAQLEKSRLLSDRFSAERPKGSFSTLEIQRTEQGDSAMYLCASSAVRYPYEQYFGPGTRLTVT.